These T cell receptor beta chains were read from a single sample in a study of shared clonotypes between healthy human individuals. Sequenced by immunoSEQ multiplex PCR; TCRdb stores in-frame clones only, minus some. The sample shows about 2,200,000 clones, just over 90% of them seen only once. Sequencing used naive CD8+ T cells from PBMCs. The receptor source for this set is a man younger than 35 in good health. Some clones in this sample may be carry-over from other donors' samples. Both conserved end residues are part of each CDR3. A D gene is named only where the DNA matches it firmly. Clone size, where shown, is once, few, many, or a class for clones that have expanded.

cdr3_length	clone_size	v_call	d_call	j_call	cdr3_aa	cdr3_nt
15	-	TRBV7-9	-	TRBJ1-2	CASSPPDEGYNGYTF	TGTGCCAGCAGTCCACCGGATGAGGGCTATAATGGCTACACCTTC
16	-	TRBV9	TRBD1	TRBJ2-5	CASSRGQRLYQETQYF	TGTGCCAGCAGCAGGGGACAGCGCCTATACCAAGAGACCCAGTACTTC
13	once	TRBV2	-	TRBJ1-4	CASSERRYEKLFF	TGTGCCAGCAGTGAACGACGGTATGAAAAACTGTTTTTT
13	-	TRBV5-6	-	TRBJ2-7	CASSFGETYEQYF	TGTGCCAGCAGCTTCGGGGAAACCTACGAGCAGTACTTC
17	-	TRBV4-1	-	TRBJ1-2	CASSHSTPGNLVYGYTF	TGCGCCAGCAGCCATTCCACCCCCGGGAACTTGGTTTATGGCTACACCTTC
14	-	TRBV28	TRBD1	TRBJ2-5	CASSPTGDPETQYF	TGTGCCAGCAGTCCAACAGGGGACCCAGAGACCCAGTACTTC
11	-	TRBV5-4	-	TRBJ2-7	CASSQGGEQYF	TGTGCCAGCAGCCAAGGGGGCGAGCAGTACTTC
14	-	TRBV5-1	-	TRBJ1-1	CASSLYREDTEAFF	TGCGCCAGCAGCTTATACAGGGAGGACACTGAAGCTTTCTTT
16	-	TRBV15	TRBD1	TRBJ2-4	CATSRVGAGGVGIQYF	TGTGCCACCAGCAGAGTAGGGGCAGGGGGCGTGGGCATTCAGTACTTC
14	-	TRBV10-3	-	TRBJ1-2	CAISERAAYYGYTF	TGTGCCATCAGTGAGCGGGCAGCTTACTATGGCTACACCTTC
13	once	TRBV7-9	-	TRBJ2-7	CASSSPTYNEQYF	TGTGCCAGCAGCTCTCCAACGTACAACGAGCAGTACTTC
13	-	TRBV5-1	-	TRBJ1-1	CASRSTVNTEAFF	TGCGCCAGCAGGTCGACAGTGAACACTGAAGCTTTCTTT
15	-	TRBV5-1	-	TRBJ2-1	CASSPPAAVLDEQFF	TGCGCCAGCAGCCCCCCGGCAGCAGTCCTCGATGAGCAGTTCTTC
14	-	TRBV14	TRBD1	TRBJ1-1	CASRGTGGQAEAFF	TGTGCCAGCAGGGGGACAGGGGGGCAAGCTGAAGCTTTCTTT
13	-	TRBV9	-	TRBJ2-3	CASSPPPTDTQYF	TGTGCCAGCAGCCCACCCCCTACAGATACGCAGTATTTT
17	-	TRBV7-8	TRBD2	TRBJ2-2	CASSLGLAGPNTGELFF	TGTGCCAGCAGCCTGGGACTAGCGGGGCCGAACACCGGGGAGCTGTTTTTT
12	-	TRBV7-9	-	TRBJ2-1	CASSPPQVEQFF	TGTGCCAGCAGCCCCCCGCAGGTTGAGCAGTTCTTC
14	-	TRBV19	-	TRBJ2-5	CASTSSEAQETQYF	TGTGCCAGCACCTCTTCGGAGGCCCAAGAGACCCAGTACTTC
13	once	TRBV27	-	TRBJ2-7	CASALGVTYEQYF	TGTGCCAGCGCCTTGGGGGTTACCTACGAGCAGTACTTC
15	-	TRBV30	TRBD1	TRBJ1-3	CALGGTGDSGNTIYF	TGTGCCCTTGGCGGGACAGGGGACTCTGGAAACACCATATATTTT
15	-	TRBV27	-	TRBJ2-7	CASSWGHPVPYEQYF	TGTGCCAGCAGTTGGGGACACCCAGTCCCCTACGAGCAGTACTTC
14	-	TRBV9	-	TRBJ2-7	CASSVGGAPYEQYF	TGTGCCAGCAGCGTAGGAGGAGCGCCCTACGAGCAGTACTTC
18	-	TRBV12-5	-	TRBJ2-2	CASGTDSFDGGRPGELFF	TGTGCTAGTGGAACTGACAGTTTTGACGGGGGGCGTCCCGGGGAGCTGTTTTTT
14	-	TRBV5-6	TRBD1	TRBJ2-7	CASSIGWTGREQYF	TGTGCCAGCAGCATTGGATGGACAGGGAGGGAGCAGTACTTC
15	-	TRBV4-3	TRBD1	TRBJ2-1	CASSQGTGGYNEQFF	TGCGCCAGCAGCCAGGGGACAGGGGGGTACAATGAGCAGTTCTTC
13	-	TRBV5-6	-	TRBJ2-7	CASSLGVGYEQYF	TGTGCCAGCAGCTTGGGAGTTGGGTACGAGCAGTACTTC
16	-	TRBV4-3	-	TRBJ2-1	CASSPGVADIYNEQFF	TGCGCCAGCAGCCCCGGAGTAGCGGATATATACAATGAGCAGTTCTTC
14	once	TRBV25-1	-	TRBJ2-1	CASTEWGAGNEQFF	TGTGCCAGCACCGAATGGGGGGCGGGCAATGAGCAGTTCTTC
14	-	TRBV19	-	TRBJ2-3	CASSTTGLTDTQYF	TGTGCCAGTAGTACGACAGGCCTCACAGATACGCAGTATTTT
15	-	TRBV9	TRBD2	TRBJ2-1	CASSRAGGMNNEQFF	TGTGCCAGCAGCAGAGCGGGAGGGATGAACAATGAGCAGTTCTTC
15	once	TRBV28	TRBD2	TRBJ2-1	CASSFPRERDNEQFF	TGTGCCAGCAGTTTTCCGCGGGAGAGAGACAATGAGCAGTTCTTC
15	-	TRBV9	-	TRBJ2-3	CASSPSSGPTDTQYF	TGTGCCAGCAGCCCTTCCAGCGGCCCCACAGATACGCAGTATTTT
15	-	TRBV27	-	TRBJ2-6	CASRGAASLRKPLTF	TGTGCCAGCAGGGGGGCTGCCTCCCTCCGTAAGCCCCTGACTTTC
16	-	TRBV7-9	-	TRBJ1-2	CASSGDRDPWGYGYTF	TGTGCCAGCAGCGGAGACAGAGACCCCTGGGGCTATGGCTACACCTTC
12	-	TRBV6-1	-	TRBJ2-7	CASFHRSGEQYF	TGTGCCAGCTTTCATCGATCTGGGGAGCAGTACTTC
15	-	TRBV27	-	TRBJ2-7	CASRPNSDTSDEQYF	TGTGCCAGCAGGCCAAACTCGGACACCTCTGACGAGCAGTACTTC